This TCR beta chain was observed in a study of technical replicates of blood from a few donors. Generated by immunoSEQ multiplex PCR, the TCRdb table keeps only in-frame clones and is missing some. The data contain approximately 31,000 clones, roughly 92% of them singletons. V was trimmed by 0 bases and J by 6 bases, leaving 15 bases between them. The CDR3 spans 15 residues. Germline values: CDR1 WNHNN, CDR2 SYGVQD (reference sequence). The genes are TRBV10-1 and TRBJ2-7; weak D call: TRBD1 (5 bases). This receptor was taken from a human donor in good health. Some clones in this sample may be carry-over from other donors' samples. The sequencing input was PBMCs. The CDR3 nucleotides read TGCGCCAGCAGTGAGTCTGACAGCCCCTCATCCGAGCAGTACTTC. Protein: CASSESDSPSSEQYF.